What follows describes a single T cell receptor (beta chain). The antigen remains unidentified. Per the germline V gene, CDR1 is SGHRS and CDR2 is YFSETQ. The CDR3 is made up of 14 amino acids. With 0 bases removed from V and 0 bases from J, the gap between germline ends came to 5 bases. The entry originates in a study of radiation and T cells in renal cell carcinoma. Documented time point: blood 4 weeks post-SBRT, at nephrectomy. Treatment here: 15 Gy SBRT to primary tumor, nephrectomy 4 weeks later. Assay: immunoSEQ multiplex PCR; the TCRdb copy retains only in-frame clones and omits some. The sample holds approximately 150,000 clones, about 86% seen once. General study results and limits: From baseline, blood top tumor clonotypes peaked at 2 weeks post-radiation.

The source was blood, collected from a patient whose treatment included radiotherapy and nephrectomy. The gene calls are TRBV5-1 and TRBJ2-3; D is unresolved. The TCR sequence derives from a woman between 45 and 65 years old with renal cell carcinoma. The CDR3 sequence: CASSLVQSTDTQYF. The CDR3 DNA is TGCGCCAGCAGCTTGGTGCAGAGCACAGATACGCAGTATTTT.